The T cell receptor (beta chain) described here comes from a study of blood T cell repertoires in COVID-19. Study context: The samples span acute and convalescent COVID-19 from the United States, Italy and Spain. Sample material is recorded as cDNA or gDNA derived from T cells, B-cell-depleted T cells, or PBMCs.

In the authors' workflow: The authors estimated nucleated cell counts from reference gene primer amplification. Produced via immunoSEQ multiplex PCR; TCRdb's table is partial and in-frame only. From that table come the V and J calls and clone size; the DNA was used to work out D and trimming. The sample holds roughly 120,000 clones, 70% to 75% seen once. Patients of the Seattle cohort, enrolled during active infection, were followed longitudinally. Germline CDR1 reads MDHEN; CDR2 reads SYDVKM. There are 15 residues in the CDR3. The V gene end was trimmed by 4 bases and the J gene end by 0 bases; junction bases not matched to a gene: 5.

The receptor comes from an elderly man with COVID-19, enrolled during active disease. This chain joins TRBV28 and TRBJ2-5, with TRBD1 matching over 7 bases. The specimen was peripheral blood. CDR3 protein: CASSSVDRDQETQYF. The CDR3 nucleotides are TGTGCCAGCAGTTCCGTCGACAGGGACCAAGAGACCCAGTACTTC.